A selection of T cell receptor beta chains follows, all from one sample in a study of blood T cell repertoires in COVID-19. Data came from immunoSEQ multiplex PCR; TCRdb stores just in-frame clones and leaves some out. This sample has roughly 140,000 clones, with 80% found just once. The sequencing sample was made of peripheral blood. Source of these receptors: a man aged 60-69 years with active or convalescent COVID-19. CDR3s include the opening cysteine and the closing phenylalanine or tryptophan. The D gene is left open where the match is weak. Expanded clones get a size class; other rows say once, few or many, or leave the size out.

j_call d_call v_call clone_size cdr3_nt cdr3_aa
TRBJ2-5 TRBD2 TRBV11-2 once TGTGCCAGCAGCGTTGGACTAGCGGGCCGCCAAGAGACCCAGTACTTC CASSVGLAGRQETQYF
TRBJ2-3 NA TRBV11-3 NA TGTGCCAGCAGTTCCCGTCAGGTAGCAGATACGCAGTATTTT CASSSRQVADTQYF
TRBJ1-5 NA TRBV5-1 NA TGCGCCAGCAGCTTGGACAGTAGCAATCAGCCCCAGCATTTT CASSLDSSNQPQHF
TRBJ2-2 NA TRBV3-1/TRBV3-2 NA TGTGCCAGCAGCCAAGGGGCCCCTCCCGGGGAGCTGTTTTTT CASSQGAPPGELFF
TRBJ2-1 NA TRBV7-3 NA TGTGCCAGCAGCTTGAACAGGGACAATGAGCAGTTCTTC CASSLNRDNEQFF
TRBJ1-3 NA TRBV5-1 NA TGCGCCAGCAGCTTGACGCGGGGAAACACCATATATTTT CASSLTRGNTIYF
TRBJ1-6 NA TRBV7-9 NA TGTGCCAGCAGCTTAGTCTCCGGGGGAGGATCACCCCTCCACTTT CASSLVSGGGSPLHF
TRBJ1-2 TRBD1 TRBV5-6 NA TGTGCCAGCAGCTTGGACCGGGACAGGGGGCTTCATGGCTACACCTTC CASSLDRDRGLHGYTF
TRBJ1-1 NA TRBV5-1 few TGCGCCAGCAGCTCGGGGGATTTGCCTTATGAAGCTTTCTTT CASSSGDLPYEAFF
TRBJ1-4 NA TRBV4-3 NA TGCGCCAGCAGCCAAGGTTACTTGGGCAATGAAAAACTGTTTTTT CASSQGYLGNEKLFF
TRBJ2-7 TRBD1 TRBV10-3 NA TGTGCCATCAGTGAGAGGACAGGTGCTTACGAGCAGTACTTC CAISERTGAYEQYF
TRBJ1-2 NA TRBV20-1 NA TGCAGTGCTAGTTTTGTGGGCAGGAACTATGGCTACACCTTC CSASFVGRNYGYTF
TRBJ1-4 TRBD1 TRBV28 NA TGTGCCAGCAGAAGGACAGGGGGGTCGGAAAAACTGTTTTTT CASRRTGGSEKLFF
TRBJ1-1 NA TRBV19 few TGTGCCAGTAGTATGGGGGGGAGGCGATTGAACACTGAAGCTTTCTTT CASSMGGRRLNTEAFF
TRBJ1-5 TRBD1 TRBV3-1/TRBV3-2 NA TGTGCCAGCAGCCAAGAGAGTCCCGGGACAGGGGACACGAATCAGCCCCAGCATTTT CASSQESPGTGDTNQPQHF
TRBJ2-1 TRBD2 TRBV27 NA TGTGCCAGCCACCCGGGGGGGCCGGGGTCTGAGCAGTTCTTC CASHPGGPGSEQFF
TRBJ1-2 TRBD1 TRBV5-1 NA TGCGCCAGCAGCGCCTTGACAGGGGACTATGGCTACACCTTC CASSALTGDYGYTF
TRBJ1-2 NA TRBV7-8 NA TGTGCCAGCAGCTTAGCAGGGAGGACCTATGGCTACACCTTC CASSLAGRTYGYTF
TRBJ1-3 NA TRBV7-2 NA TGTGCCAGCAGCTTTAGCGGATCCGGAAACACCATATATTTT CASSFSGSGNTIYF
TRBJ1-5 NA TRBV7-2 NA TGTGCCAGCAGCACAACTCAGGGTCAGCCCCAGCATTTT CASSTTQGQPQHF
TRBJ2-7 NA TRBV7-9 NA TGTGCCAGCAGCTCGTCTCGGGGGTCCTACGAGCAGTACTTC CASSSSRGSYEQYF
TRBJ2-1 NA TRBV27 once TGTGCCAGCAGTTTATGGCGGTACGCTGAGCAGTTCTTC CASSLWRYAEQFF
TRBJ2-7 TRBD2 TRBV20-1 NA TGCAGTGCTAGTCCCCCCCCAGGACTAGCGGGCGCCCTTAGCTCCTACGAGCAGTACTTC CSASPPPGLAGALSSYEQYF
TRBJ2-7 NA TRBV6-5 NA TGTGCCAGCAGTTACTCGCTGGCGGTTAGCTCCTACGAGCAGTACTTC CASSYSLAVSSYEQYF
TRBJ1-1 NA TRBV10-1 few TGCGCCAGCAGTGAGAGAGTAGAGAACACTGAAGCTTTCTTT CASSERVENTEAFF
TRBJ2-3 TRBD2 TRBV28 once TGTGCCAGCAGGAGACTAGCGAAAACAGATACGCAGTATTTT CASRRLAKTDTQYF
TRBJ2-2 NA TRBV5-5 NA TGTGCCAGCAACTCGGGACTGATGAACACCGGGGAGCTGTTTTTT CASNSGLMNTGELFF
TRBJ1-2 TRBD1 TRBV28 NA TGTGCCAGCAGGACAGGGAACTTGTACTATGGCTACACCTTC CASRTGNLYYGYTF
TRBJ1-2 NA TRBV27 NA TGTGCCAGCAGGCGGGCTAACTATGGCTACACCTTC CASRRANYGYTF
TRBJ1-5 NA TRBV7-2 NA TGTGCCAGCAGCTACGGGGGGGCCGATAGCAATCAGCCCCAGCATTTT CASSYGGADSNQPQHF
TRBJ1-2 NA TRBV19 NA TGTGCCAGTAGTATCCCCCGTGGAGCGGGCTATGGCTACACCTTC CASSIPRGAGYGYTF
TRBJ2-2 TRBD2 TRBV27 NA TGTGCCAGCAGCCCACGGACTAGCGGAGGGCAGAGGGAGCTGTTTTTT CASSPRTSGGQRELFF
TRBJ1-1 NA TRBV6-1 NA TGTGCCAGCAGTGAACAGCGGAACACTGAAGCTTTCTTT CASSEQRNTEAFF
TRBJ2-5 NA TRBV27 few TGTGCCAGCAGCGGGGGACAGAGCCAAGAGACCCAGTACTTC CASSGGQSQETQYF
TRBJ1-2 NA TRBV20-1 NA TGCAGTGCTAGGGTCCAGAGGGGCTACACCTTC CSARVQRGYTF
TRBJ1-1 NA TRBV11-3 NA TGTGCCAGCAGCTTGGAAGGGGGCACTGAAGCTTTCTTT CASSLEGGTEAFF
TRBJ1-3 NA TRBV29-1 NA TGCAGCGTTGAATTATTCTCTGGAAACACCATATATTTT CSVELFSGNTIYF
TRBJ2-5 NA TRBV5-1 NA TGCGCCAGCAGCTCAGGACTAACAGAAGAGACCCAGTACTTC CASSSGLTEETQYF
TRBJ2-2 TRBD2 TRBV5-1 NA TGCGCCAGCAGCTTGGGACTAGCGGGAGAAGGGGAGCTGTTTTTT CASSLGLAGEGELFF
TRBJ2-3 TRBD2 TRBV3-1/TRBV3-2 NA TGTGCCAGCAGCCAGTCGAAGCTAGCGGGAGGGGATACGCAGTATTTT CASSQSKLAGGDTQYF
TRBJ2-2 TRBD1 TRBV4-2 NA TGTGCCAGCAGCCCCCGGGACAGTACTACCGGGGAGCTGTTTTTT CASSPRDSTTGELFF
TRBJ2-7 TRBD2 TRBV5-1 NA TGCGCCAGCAGCTCCGGACTAGCCGAGCAGTACTTC CASSSGLAEQYF
TRBJ1-2 NA TRBV28 NA TGTGCCAGCAGTTTAGCCGAGGTTGGCTATGGCTACACCTTC CASSLAEVGYGYTF
TRBJ1-2 NA TRBV7-9 NA TGTGCCAGCAGCTTAGCGTGGAGGGGTAATGGCTACACCTTC CASSLAWRGNGYTF
TRBJ1-6 NA TRBV5-1 NA TGCGCCAGCAGCTTGACAGGGTCGACGACTACACCCCTCCACTTT CASSLTGSTTTPLHF
TRBJ1-2 NA TRBV28 NA TGTGCCAGCAGTTTAGTACAGTACTATGGCTACACCTTC CASSLVQYYGYTF
TRBJ2-2 NA TRBV3-1/TRBV3-2 NA TGTGCCAGCAGCCCAAGGAGTGTCGGGGAGCTGTTTTTT CASSPRSVGELFF
TRBJ2-1 NA TRBV5-8 NA TGTGCCAGCAGCTTGGACCGGGAGTCGGCCTACAATGAGCAGTTCTTC CASSLDRESAYNEQFF
TRBJ1-4 NA TRBV10-1 NA TGCGCCAGCAACCACAGGATCGAAAAACTGTTTTTT CASNHRIEKLFF
TRBJ1-2 NA TRBV7-3 few TGTGCCAGCAGCTTAAATGTAGGGGACTATGGCTACACCTTC CASSLNVGDYGYTF
TRBJ2-2 NA TRBV6-2/TRBV6-3 NA TGTGCCAGCAGTTACCCCCAAGCGGGTGACACCGGGGAGCTGTTTTTT CASSYPQAGDTGELFF